The 22 T cell receptor beta chains reported below all come from one sample, sequenced in a study of T cell repertoires in cytomegalovirus infection. TCRdb re-called the reads with MiXCR, one entry per CDR3 protein. The sample has around 230,000 distinct CDR3 sequences, under 8.5% seen once. The sequenced sample consisted of PBMCs. These receptors were obtained from a human donor in good health (CMV status not recorded). Some clones in this sample may be carry-over from other donors' samples.

V is TRBV11-2 and J is TRBJ1-3; no clear D gene. The CDR3 length is 14 residues. V lost 5 bases to trimming and J lost 4 bases, with 12 bases between them. Germline-derived CDR1 and CDR2 are SGHAT and FQNNGV. DNA for the CDR3: TGTGCCAGCAGCGTTTCCGCGAGGGGAAACACCATATATTTT. Translating it yields CASSVSARGNTIYF.

This clonotype was recorded at least ten times. V is TRBV23-1 and J is TRBJ1-1, with D tentatively TRBD1 (6 bases). TRBV23-1 is annotated as an ORF whose role is uncertain. This CDR3 has 18 residues. The V and J ends lost 2 bases and 7 bases respectively, with 26 bases between them. The CDR3 DNA sequence: TGCGCCAGCAGTCAAGCCCAAGGGAACCTACAGGGTGAGAATGAAGCTTTCTTT. Translated, it gives CASSQAQGNLQGENEAFF.

A few counts support this clonotype. The V gene is TRBV20-1, the J gene TRBJ1-5, with TRBD1 matching 11 bases. The V and J ends lost 5 bases and 5 bases, in that order; junction bases with no gene match: 2. The germline V gene encodes CDR1 DFQATT and CDR2 SNEGSKA (reference sequence). There are 13 residues in the CDR3. In DNA form, the CDR3 reads TGCAGTGCTCGGACAGGGGGCGATCAGCCCCAGCATTTT. This encodes CSARTGGDQPQHF.

The genes are TRBV19 and TRBJ2-1; a possible D gene is TRBD1 (5 bases). The CDR3 covers 17 residues. Deletions cut 7 bases from V and 0 bases from J, with 19 bases between. In germline, CDR1 is LNHDA, CDR2 SQIVND (reference sequence). CDR3 region: CASMGWGTESSYNEQFF. For the CDR3, the DNA is TGTGCCAGTATGGGTTGGGGCACCGAGAGCTCCTACAATGAGCAGTTCTTC.

This clonotype was seen a handful of times. The rearrangement uses TRBV6-6 and TRBJ2-1; 8 bases are shared with TRBD2. V was clipped by 4 bases and J by 7 bases; unmatched bases: 6. The CDR3 covers 14 residues. Germline lookup yields CDR1 MNHNY and CDR2 SVGAGI (reference sequence). CDR3 DNA: TGTGCCAGCAGTTCCCGGACTAGCCAAAATGAGCAGTTCTTC. This gives the protein CASSSRTSQNEQFF.

This clonotype has a count of ten or more. The chain employs TRBV28 and TRBJ2-7; 8 nucleotides agree with TRBD1. Germline V gene data show CDR1 as MDHEN and CDR2 as SYDVKM. The CDR3 extends over 13 amino acids. Trimming removed 9 bases from V and 5 bases from J; junction bases left unmatched: 9. The CDR3 loop is CASGTGAIHEQYF. The CDR3 DNA follows: TGTGCCAGTGGGACAGGAGCAATCCACGAGCAGTACTTC.

Here the CDR3 DNA reads TGCAGTGCTAGAGGGGCTAGCTCGAAGGTCCAAAACATTCAGTACTTC. This codes for CSARGASSKVQNIQYF. This rearrangement joins TRBV20-1 to TRBJ2-4, with D maybe TRBD2 (5 bases). Trimming cost V 1 base and J 5 bases, with 18 bases left between them. Germline CDR1 DFQATT, CDR2 SNEGSKA (reference sequence). This CDR3 has 16 amino acids.

This clonotype was seen repeatedly, ten times or more. The chain is built from TRBV4-3 and TRBJ1-6; 10 bases match TRBD1. The length of the CDR3 is 15 residues. The germline gives CDR1 LGHNA, CDR2 YSLEER. J gave up 7 bases and V 2 bases, and 2 bases lay outside the gene matches. The CDR3 is CASSQRGQGNSPLHF. For the CDR3, the DNA is TGCGCCAGCAGCCAACGGGGACAGGGGAATTCACCCCTCCACTTT.

This clonotype was recorded many times. The rearrangement uses TRBV4-3 and TRBJ2-1; D not resolved. The V end lost 3 bases, the J end lost 5 bases, and 11 bases lay between the germline ends. The CDR3 has 14 amino acids. CDR1 and CDR2 from the germline V gene are LGHNA and YSLEER. The CDR3 spells CASSQGWTDNEQFF. CDR3 bases: TGCGCCAGCAGCCAGGGCTGGACCGACAATGAGCAGTTCTTC.

This clonotype was seen a handful of times. This sequence joins TRBV7-2 and TRBJ2-7; no firm D call. The germline CDR1 and CDR2 sequences are SGHTA and FQGNSA. The CDR3 is 12 residues long. V was cut by 1 base and J by 6 bases, with 7 bases left in between. In DNA, the CDR3 is TGTGCCAGCAGCTTAGTTCGGGCCGAGCAGTACTTC. Translation gives CASSLVRAEQYF.

This clonotype was seen only a few times. J is TRBJ2-3 and V is TRBV19, with TRBD1 identical over 9 bases. CDR1 LNHDA and CDR2 SQIVND come from the germline V gene (reference sequence). The V gene end was trimmed by 8 bases and the J gene end by 6 bases; junction bases not matched to a gene: 9. The CDR3 has 14 amino acids. The CDR3 reads CASSPDRGADTQYF. The CDR3, as DNA: TGTGCCAGTTCCCCGGACAGGGGCGCGGATACGCAGTATTTT.

This clonotype has a count of ten or more. The V and J genes are TRBV7-2 and TRBJ2-5, with 7 nucleotides matching TRBD1. This CDR3 region has 13 residues. Trimming removed 7 bases from V and 3 bases from J; junction bases left unmatched: 5. Looked up from germline, CDR1 is SGHTA and CDR2 is FQGNSA. CDR3 loop: CASNEGQKETQYF. CDR3 bases: TGTGCCAGCAACGAGGGACAGAAAGAGACCCAGTACTTC.

This clonotype was recorded at least ten times. The chain employs TRBV7-2 and TRBJ2-7; 9 positions match TRBD1. This CDR3 has 15 amino acids. V dropped 5 bases and J dropped 4; count of bases not matched to a gene: 9. CDR1 SGHTA and CDR2 FQGNSA come from the germline V gene. CDR3 region: CASSLILQGAYEQYF. CDR3 nucleotides: TGTGCCAGCAGCCTCATACTACAGGGGGCTTACGAGCAGTACTTC.

Points on this clonotype: No conserved phenylalanine or tryptophan is present at the end of the CDR3, so a read error is the likely explanation. V usage is TRBV6-1 and J usage is TRBJ1-3, with a tentative D call TRBD1 (5 bases). V shed 11 bases and J shed 0 bases, with 11 bases lying between them. Per the germline V gene, CDR1 is MNHNS and CDR2 is SASEGT. The CDR3 has 13 amino acids. The CDR3 spells CASGPNSGNTIYS. CDR3 nucleotides: TGTGCCTCGGGACCGAACTCTGGAAACACCATATATTCT.

Ten or more counts support this clonotype. V and J are TRBV4-2 and TRBJ2-2, with D perhaps being TRBD1 or TRBD2 (6 bases each). Germline CDR1 LGHNA, CDR2 YNFKEQ. V gave up 3 bases and J gave up 3 bases, with 8 bases separating them. The CDR3 consists of 14 residues. The CDR3: CASSQGGDTGELFF. CDR3 coding DNA: TGTGCCAGCAGCCAGGGGGGCGACACCGGGGAGCTGTTTTTT.

This clonotype was detected many times. This rearrangement joins TRBV10-3 to TRBJ2-1; D might be TRBD1 or TRBD2, each matching 5 bases. V shed 4 bases and J shed 4 bases, with 14 bases lying between them. There are 15 residues in the CDR3. CDR1 and CDR2 (germline): ENHRY, SYGVKD. The CDR3 DNA follows: TGTGCCATCAGTGGAAGGTGGGGGAGTTACAATGAGCAGTTCTTC. It translates to CAISGRWGSYNEQFF.

The table lists this clonotype with many counts. This rearrangement joins TRBV12-3 or TRBV12-4 to TRBJ2-3; D tentatively fits TRBD1 or TRBD2 (5 bases each). The CDR3 contains 15 residues. Trimming left V 6 bases short and J 2 bases short, with 15 bases between. The CDR3 nucleotides are TGTGCCAGCAGACGATACGGGACGGACACAGATACGCAGTATTTT. The encoded protein is CASRRYGTDTDTQYF.

This clonotype was observed at least ten times. The V and J genes are TRBV5-1 and TRBJ1-4; weak D call: TRBD1 (6 bases). Germline lookup yields CDR1 SGHRS and CDR2 YFSETQ. The CDR3 runs to 16 residues. Trimming removed 7 bases from V and 7 bases from J, with 23 bases in between. This CDR3 reads CASGPGGQANGEKLFF. CDR3 bases: TGCGCCAGCGGCCCGGGGGGGCAGGCGAACGGTGAAAAACTGTTTTTT. The whole variable domain, filled in from reference TRBV5-1 and TRBJ1-4, reads KAGVTQTPRYLIKTRGQQVTLSCSPISGHRSVSWYQQTPGQGLQFLFEYFSETQRNKGNFPGRFSGRQFSNSRSEMNVSTLELGDSALYLCASGPGGQANGEKLFFGSGTQLSVL.

This clonotype was counted at least ten times. V and J are TRBV28 and TRBJ2-1; no clear D. This CDR3 comprises 13 residues. V was pared by 4 bases and J by 1 base, with 5 bases between. Germline CDR1 and CDR2: MDHEN and SYDVKM. The CDR3 sequence is CASSSDSYNEQFF. CDR3 nucleotides: TGTGCCAGCAGTTCCGATTCCTACAATGAGCAGTTCTTC.

This clonotype was counted at least ten times. V is TRBV7-2 and J is TRBJ2-3; D call uncertain. CDR1 is SGHTA and CDR2 is FQGNSA in the germline V gene. CDR3 length equals 15 residues. The V end lost 3 bases, the J end lost 0 bases, and 10 bases lay between the germline ends. CDR3 region: CASSFIAGSTDTQYF. CDR3 sequence (DNA): TGTGCCAGCAGCTTTATTGCCGGGAGCACAGATACGCAGTATTTT. The variable domain in full, completed from reference TRBV7-2 and TRBJ2-3, reads GAGVSQSPSNKVTEKGKDVELRCDPISGHTALYWYRQSLGQGLEFLIYFQGNSAPDKSGLPSDRFSAERTGGSVSTLTIQRTQQEDSAVYLCASSFIAGSTDTQYFGPGTRLTVL.

This clonotype has only a few counts. The chain employs TRBV29-1 and TRBJ2-3; possibly TRBD2 for D (6 bases). The germline V gene encodes CDR1 SQVTM and CDR2 ANQGSEA. This CDR3 comprises 13 residues. V lost 6 bases and J lost 2, with 12 bases in between. In nucleotides, the CDR3 is TGCAGCGTCGGAGGGATCTACACAGATACGCAGTATTTT. Translation: CSVGGIYTDTQYF.

There are many counts of this clonotype. V is TRBV11-3 and J is TRBJ2-2, with 10 positions matching TRBD1. The V and J ends lost 5 bases and 7 bases, in that order; junction bases with no gene match: 7. This CDR3 is built from 15 residues. Germline values: CDR1 SGHNT, CDR2 YENEEA. The CDR3 nucleotides are TGTGCCAGCAGCCCAAACCGGGACAGGGGCGGGGAGCTGTTTTTT. It codes for CASSPNRDRGGELFF. Combining the CDR3 with reference TRBV11-3 and TRBJ2-2 gives the whole variable domain EAGVVQSPRYKIIEKKQPVAFWCNPISGHNTLYWYLQNLGQGPELLIRYENEEAVDDSQLPKDRFSAERLKGVDSTLKIQPAELGDSAVYLCASSPNRDRGGELFFGEGSRLTVL.